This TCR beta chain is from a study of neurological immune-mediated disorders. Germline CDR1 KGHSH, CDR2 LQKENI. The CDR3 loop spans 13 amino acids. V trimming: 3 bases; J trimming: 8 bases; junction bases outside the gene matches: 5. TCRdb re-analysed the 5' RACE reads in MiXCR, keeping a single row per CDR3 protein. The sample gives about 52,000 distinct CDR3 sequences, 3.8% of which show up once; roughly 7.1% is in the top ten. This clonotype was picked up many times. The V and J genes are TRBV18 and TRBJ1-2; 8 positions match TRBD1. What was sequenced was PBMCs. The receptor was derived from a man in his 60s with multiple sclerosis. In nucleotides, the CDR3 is TGTGCCAGCTCACCGGACAGGGTTTGGGGCTACACCTTC. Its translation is CASSPDRVWGYTF.